This T cell receptor (beta chain) was sequenced in a study of T cell repertoires in cytomegalovirus infection. Study conclusions and caveats: Pooled public TCR beta family frequency picked out CMV carriers with the relevant HLA.

The CDR3 runs to 13 residues. In germline, CDR1 is MDHEN, CDR2 SYDVKM. V was trimmed by 2 bases and J by 7 bases, leaving 12 bases between them. With respect to this clonotype: Antigen unknown.

Via MiXCR, TCRdb re-called the reads, giving one row per CDR3 protein. The repertoire holds more than 85,000 distinct CDR3 sequences, with 23% as singletons. The chain joins TRBV28 to TRBJ2-7; D is unresolved. The origin of this receptor is a human donor in good health (CMV status not recorded). Some clones in this sample may be carry-over from other donors' samples. The sequenced sample consisted of CD8+ T cells from PBMCs. DNA of the CDR3: TGTGCCAGCAGTTTAATAGATCTTGGGGAGCAGTACTTC. Amino acid sequence: CASSLIDLGEQYF.